Listed below are T cell receptor beta chains from one sample, sequenced in a study of shared clonotypes between healthy human individuals. Clones were sequenced by immunoSEQ multiplex PCR, and TCRdb holds only the in-frame ones, with some missing. The sample contains roughly 1,500,000 clones, 95% to 99% of which appear only once. Sequenced: naive CD4+ T cells sorted from blood. The receptors stem from a man under 40 in good health. CDR3s include the opening cysteine and the closing phenylalanine or tryptophan. D genes are given only for firm matches. Rows may omit the clone size; those that give it use once, few, many or a size class.

j_gene,v_gene,abundance,d_gene,CDR3nt,CDR3aa
TRBJ2-7,TRBV19,NA,NA,TGTGCCAGTAGTCTCTTACAGGGTGCCGCCTACGAGCAGTACTTC,CASSLLQGAAYEQYF
TRBJ2-3,TRBV5-5,NA,TRBD1,TGTGCCAGCAGCCTATACCGGACAGGGGGCACAGATACGCAGTATTTT,CASSLYRTGGTDTQYF
TRBJ2-7,TRBV5-6,NA,NA,TGTGCCAGCAGTTTCTCGACGGGCGAGCAGTACTTC,CASSFSTGEQYF
TRBJ2-7,TRBV19,NA,TRBD2,TGTGCCAGTAGTCCGTGGACTAGCGGGACCACCTACGAGCAGTACTTC,CASSPWTSGTTYEQYF
TRBJ1-2,TRBV18,NA,NA,TGTGCCAGCTCACCCAACCGGTCAGGGGCCCGGGATGGCTACACCTTC,CASSPNRSGARDGYTF
TRBJ1-4,TRBV28,NA,NA,TGTGCCAGCAGTTCCCCGACAGGTTCCGAAAAACTGTTTTTT,CASSSPTGSEKLFF
TRBJ2-3,TRBV29-1,NA,NA,TGCAGCGTTGAAGCACGCAGGGAGTCCACAGATACGCAGTATTTT,CSVEARRESTDTQYF
TRBJ2-3,TRBV7-9,NA,TRBD1,TGTGCCAGCAGCCCGAGACAGGGGGCAATCACAGATACGCAGTATTTT,CASSPRQGAITDTQYF
TRBJ1-5,TRBV30,NA,NA,TGTGCCTGGAGTGTTAGGGACGAACAGCCCCAGCATTTT,CAWSVRDEQPQHF
TRBJ1-1,TRBV2,once,NA,TGTGCCAGCAGTGAGGACAGGAACACTGAAGCTTTCTTT,CASSEDRNTEAFF
TRBJ2-7,TRBV6-1,NA,NA,TGTGCCAGCCGGGCAGCGAGCTCCTACGAGCAGTACTTC,CASRAASSYEQYF
TRBJ2-7,TRBV10-3,NA,TRBD1,TGTGCCATCAGTGAGCCACAGGGGGCGGGGAGGGAGCAGTACTTC,CAISEPQGAGREQYF
TRBJ2-1,TRBV25-1,NA,NA,TGTGCCAGCAGTGAACCCCCTCGGGGCCCGTTCTTC,CASSEPPRGPFF
TRBJ1-5,TRBV18,NA,NA,TGTGCCAGCTCACCTTTAGGGGTTGACAATCAGCCCCAGCATTTT,CASSPLGVDNQPQHF
TRBJ1-1,TRBV19,NA,NA,TGTGCCAGTAAAAGTCCAGGGGTTAGGAACACTGAAGCTTTCTTT,CASKSPGVRNTEAFF
TRBJ1-2,TRBV28,once,NA,TGTGCCAGCAGTTTACCAGGGAACTATGGCTACACCTTC,CASSLPGNYGYTF
TRBJ1-2,TRBV6-1,NA,TRBD1,TGTGCCAGCAGCCGGCGGACAGGGGGCAACTATGGCTACACCTTC,CASSRRTGGNYGYTF
TRBJ2-7,TRBV6-1,NA,NA,TGTGCCAGCAGCGCCGGATGGAGAACCTACGAGCAGTACTTC,CASSAGWRTYEQYF
TRBJ1-1,TRBV18,NA,NA,TGTGCCAGCTCACCACTATTTCAGGCAGTGGGCACTGAAGCTTTCTTT,CASSPLFQAVGTEAFF
TRBJ2-1,TRBV7-2,NA,TRBD2,TGTGCCAGCAGCTTTGTAGCGGGAGGAACCTACAATGAGCAGTTCTTC,CASSFVAGGTYNEQFF
TRBJ2-7,TRBV27,NA,TRBD2,TGTGCCAGCAGCCCCCGGGGGGTGAGTAGCGGGAGAACCTACGAGCAGTACTTC,CASSPRGVSSGRTYEQYF
TRBJ2-1,TRBV7-3,NA,NA,TGTGCCAGCAGCGGGGGACGGTACAATGAGCAGTTCTTC,CASSGGRYNEQFF
TRBJ2-2,TRBV18,NA,NA,TGTGCCAGCTCACCACGAGGGGACACCGGGGAGCTGTTTTTT,CASSPRGDTGELFF
TRBJ2-1,TRBV5-1,NA,NA,TGCGCCAGCAGCCCGGAAGAGGGCCCCTCGAAATACAATGAGCAGTTCTTC,CASSPEEGPSKYNEQFF
TRBJ2-1,TRBV19,NA,NA,TGTGCCAGTAGTATTGGAGGGGCAAACAATGAGCAGTTCTTC,CASSIGGANNEQFF
TRBJ1-5,TRBV6-1,NA,NA,TGTGCCAGCAGTGAGGCGAGGGGGCAGCCCCAGCATTTT,CASSEARGQPQHF
TRBJ1-1,TRBV2,once,NA,TGTGCCAGCAGTGTCACATCTGGGTGGTCTGAAGCTTTCTTT,CASSVTSGWSEAFF
TRBJ2-1,TRBV29-1,NA,NA,TGCAGCGTTGAGCCCAGGGGTAACTACAATGAGCAGTTCTTC,CSVEPRGNYNEQFF